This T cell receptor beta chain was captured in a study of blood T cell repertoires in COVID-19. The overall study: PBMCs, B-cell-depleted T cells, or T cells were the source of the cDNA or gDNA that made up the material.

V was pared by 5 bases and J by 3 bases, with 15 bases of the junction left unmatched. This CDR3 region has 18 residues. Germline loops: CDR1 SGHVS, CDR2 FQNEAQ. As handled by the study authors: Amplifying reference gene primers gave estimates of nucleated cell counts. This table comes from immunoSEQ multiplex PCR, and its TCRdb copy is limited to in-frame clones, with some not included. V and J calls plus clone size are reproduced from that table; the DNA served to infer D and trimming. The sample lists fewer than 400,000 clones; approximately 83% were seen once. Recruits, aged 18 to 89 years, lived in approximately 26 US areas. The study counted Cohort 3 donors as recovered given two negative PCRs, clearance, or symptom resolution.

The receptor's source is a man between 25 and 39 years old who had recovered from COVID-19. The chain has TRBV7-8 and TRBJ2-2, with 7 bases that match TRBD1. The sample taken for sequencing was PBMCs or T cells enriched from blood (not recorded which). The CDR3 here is CASSPRGGQAPHTGELFF. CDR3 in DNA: TGTGCCAGCAGCCCCAGAGGGGGCCAGGCTCCCCACACCGGGGAGCTGTTTTTT.